This T cell receptor (beta chain) was recorded in a study of T cells after yellow fever vaccination. TCRdb independently ran MiXCR on the 5' RACE reads; one entry per CDR3 protein. The table has 310,000 or so distinct CDR3 sequences, around 6.8% seen once. Germline assignment: CDR1 ENHRY and CDR2 SYGVKD. Trimming cost V 8 bases and J 0 bases, with 10 bases left between them. The CDR3 runs to 13 residues. This clonotype has a handful of counts. The chain employs TRBV10-3 and TRBJ1-1; weak D call: TRBD1 (5 bases). The origin of this receptor is a man between 18 and 29 years old who received the YFV17D yellow fever vaccine. Sequenced material: PBMCs, taken roughly 47 days after the first yellow fever vaccination. CDR3 protein: CAIQGPMNTEAFF. CDR3 DNA sequence: TGTGCCATCCAGGGTCCTATGAACACTGAAGCTTTCTTT.